Described below is a single TCR beta chain sequence and its context. Its antigen is still unknown. This record belongs to a study of immune evolution from preneoplasia to lung adenocarcinoma. Turning to the study itself: HLA loss of heterozygosity: less than 9% AIS, about 15% MIA, around 35% ADC, none AAH.

Sequenced by immunoSEQ multiplex PCR; TCRdb stores in-frame clones only, minus some. Of tens of thousands of clones listed, around 79% are singletons. Between the mid-2010s and the late 2010s, patients underwent resection in Japan or China. Study results and limitations: From normal lung to invasive adenocarcinoma, top clone frequencies appeared to decrease.

CDR3 length: 16 amino acids. V shed 0 bases, J shed 1 base, and the junction held 2 bases outside the gene matches. The V gene's germline CDR1 is LNHNV and CDR2 YYDKDF (reference sequence). Sequencing was performed on FFPE invasive lung adenocarcinoma tissue. The source is a person aged 55 to 75 with lung adenocarcinoma. The rearrangement joins TRBV15 to TRBJ2-7; 11 bases match TRBD2. CDR3 bases: TGTGCCACCAGCAGAGAGAGGACTAGCGGGTCCTACGAGCAGTACTTC. Its translation is CATSRERTSGSYEQYF.